These 27 T cell receptor beta chains were sequenced from one sample in a study of neurological immune-mediated disorders. Via MiXCR, TCRdb re-called the 5' RACE reads, giving one row per CDR3 protein. The sample has 70,000 or so distinct CDR3 sequences; about 3% are singletons. The specimen sequenced was PBMCs. The receptors come from a woman between 50 and 59 years old with multiple sclerosis.

This clonotype has ten or more counts. The chain joins TRBV6-5 to TRBJ2-5, with unresolved D. Trimming took 4 bases from V and 7 from J, leaving 10 bases between them. CDR1 is MNHEY and CDR2 is SVGAGI in the germline V gene. This CDR3 region has 12 residues. The CDR3 sequence is CASSFAAGTQYF. The CDR3 DNA is TGTGCCAGCAGTTTTGCGGCAGGGACCCAGTACTTC.

This clonotype occurred many times. V is TRBV20-1 and J is TRBJ2-5; D is possibly TRBD1 (5 bases). The germline CDR1 and CDR2 sequences are DFQATT and SNEGSKA (reference sequence). V lost 7 bases, J lost 5 bases, and 11 bases lay in between. The CDR3 is 11 residues long. The CDR3 nucleotides are TGCAGTGGCCAGGGAACCGAGACCCAGTACTTC. This sequence encodes CSGQGTETQYF.

This clonotype showed up many times. This rearrangement joins TRBV7-6 to TRBJ2-5; D tentatively fits TRBD1 or TRBD2 (5 bases each). Per germline, CDR1 SGHVS and CDR2 FNYEAQ. Between the trimmed V and J ends, which lost 3 bases and 4 bases, there was a span of 6 bases. The CDR3 is 12 residues long. The CDR3 bases are TGTGCCAGCAGCTTGGGACCAGAGACCCAGTACTTC. Protein product: CASSLGPETQYF. Combining the CDR3 with reference TRBV7-6 and TRBJ2-5 gives the whole variable domain GAGVSQSPRYKVTKRGQDVALRCDPISGHVSLYWYRQALGQGPEFLTYFNYEAQQDKSGLPNDRFSAERPEGSISTLTIQRTEQRDSAMYRCASSLGPETQYFGPGTRLLVL.

The chain has TRBV10-3 and TRBJ1-1, with 8 bases identical to TRBD1. Per germline, CDR1 ENHRY and CDR2 SYGVKD. The CDR3 is 14 residues long. The junction had 4 bases not matched to a gene; V was cut back by 6 bases and J by 1 base. CDR3 amino acids: CAISQDRANTEAFF. The CDR3 bases are TGTGCCATCAGCCAGGACAGGGCGAACACTGAAGCTTTCTTT.

Points on this clonotype: This may arise from a read error, as a much more abundant clone is one base away. The chain links TRBV24-1 to TRBJ2-1; the match to TRBD2 covers 11 bases. The germline CDR1 and CDR2 sequences are KGHDR and SFDVKD. Trimming cost V 4 bases and J 15 bases; bases outside gene matches: 7. The CDR3 extends over 13 amino acids. This chain's CDR3 is CATSDPGLAGMFF. The CDR3 DNA follows: TGTGCCACCAGTGACCCTGGACTAGCGGGCATGTTCTTC.

This clonotype was observed at least ten times. The V gene is TRBV28, the J gene TRBJ1-5, with D tentatively TRBD1 (5 bases). CDR3 size: 16 residues. V was shortened by 6 bases and J by 5 bases, with 20 bases between the two germline ends. The germline CDR1 and CDR2 sequences are MDHEN and SYDVKM. CDR3 coding DNA: TGTGCCAGCAGCCTTTTGTATGTGGGGGTCGATCAGCCCCAGCATTTT. Protein: CASSLLYVGVDQPQHF.

Many counts were recorded for this clonotype. V usage is TRBV5-1 and J usage is TRBJ2-7; possibly TRBD1 for D (5 bases). The germline gives CDR1 SGHRS, CDR2 YFSETQ. V shed 1 base and J shed 1 base, with 9 bases lying between them. There are 14 residues in the CDR3. In DNA form, the CDR3 reads TGCGCCAGCAGCTTGATAGGGGCTTCCTACGAGCAGTACTTC. This encodes CASSLIGASYEQYF.

This clonotype was counted many times. The chain carries TRBV20-1 and TRBJ2-7; 11 bases line up with TRBD2. This CDR3 has 17 amino acids. The V and J ends lost 1 base and 0 bases, in that order; junction bases with no gene match: 8. From germline, CDR1 is DFQATT and CDR2 SNEGSKA (reference sequence). Here the CDR3 reads CSARVAGGPSPSYEQYF. In nucleotides, the CDR3 is TGCAGTGCTAGAGTAGCGGGAGGGCCCAGCCCCTCCTACGAGCAGTACTTC.

The table lists this clonotype with many counts. This chain connects TRBV5-5 to TRBJ1-6; weak D call: TRBD1 (5 bases). The V and J ends lost 0 bases and 7 bases respectively, with 8 bases between them. The CDR3 extends over 14 amino acids. In germline, CDR1 is SGHKS, CDR2 YYEKEE (reference sequence). This CDR3 is CASSLGGPNSPLHF. The CDR3 DNA reads TGTGCCAGCAGCTTGGGGGGACCAAATTCACCCCTCCACTTT.

There are many counts of this clonotype. The chain joins TRBV5-1 to TRBJ2-2, with D possibly matching TRBD1 (6 bases). The V end lost 4 bases, the J end lost 0 bases, and 13 bases lay between the germline ends. This CDR3 contains 16 residues. Germline V lookup: CDR1 SGHRS, CDR2 YFSETQ. This CDR3 is CASSHGQSANTGELFF. CDR3 sequence (DNA): TGCGCCAGCAGCCACGGACAGTCCGCGAACACCGGGGAGCTGTTTTTT.

The table lists this clonotype with many counts. The chain has TRBV5-1 and TRBJ2-7, with TRBD2 matching 10 bases. Per the germline V gene, CDR1 is SGHRS and CDR2 is YFSETQ. The CDR3 is 13 residues long. Germline trimming cut 4 bases from V and 6 bases from J; bases unmatched to any gene: 4. This CDR3 reads CASSASGSFEQYF. CDR3 coding DNA: TGCGCCAGCAGCGCTAGCGGGAGTTTCGAGCAGTACTTC.

V is TRBV7-2 and J is TRBJ2-7; 12 nucleotides match TRBD2. This CDR3 has 17 amino acids. Germline V gene lookup returns CDR1 SGHTA and CDR2 FQGNSA. Trimming removed 2 bases from V and 2 bases from J; junction bases left unmatched: 7. The CDR3 spells CASSLMTLAGGTYEQYF. CDR3 DNA sequence: TGTGCCAGCAGCTTAATGACCCTAGCGGGAGGGACCTACGAGCAGTACTTC.

This clonotype was seen at least ten times. The CDR3 bases are TGCGCCAGCAGCCCACTAGCGGGAGGAGTTAATGAGCAGTTCTTC. It encodes CASSPLAGGVNEQFF. V and J are TRBV5-1 and TRBJ2-1, with 12 nucleotides matching TRBD2. The CDR3 totals 15 residues. The V gene's germline CDR1 is SGHRS and CDR2 YFSETQ. With V trimmed by 4 bases and J by 7 bases, 6 bases remained unmatched.

The chain employs TRBV20-1 and TRBJ2-5; D ambiguous. This CDR3 comprises 14 residues. Germline V CDR1 and CDR2: DFQATT, SNEGSKA (reference sequence). V was shortened by 5 bases and J by 4 bases, with 17 bases between the two germline ends. The CDR3 here is CSARKRTGGETQYF. CDR3 in DNA: TGCAGTGCTCGAAAACGTACGGGTGGAGAGACCCAGTACTTC.

This clonotype was seen many times. This chain joins TRBV5-6 and TRBJ1-5, with no clear D. Germline values: CDR1 SGHDT, CDR2 YYEEEE. The CDR3 loop spans 14 amino acids. The V and J ends lost 1 base and 3 bases respectively, with 8 bases between them. DNA for the CDR3: TGTGCCAGCAGCTTGAGTGGGTTCAATCAGCCCCAGCATTTT. This sequence encodes CASSLSGFNQPQHF.

There are many counts of this clonotype. The chain combines TRBV4-3 with TRBJ1-1; TRBD1 is a possible D gene (6 bases). V shed 1 base and J shed 1 base, with 10 bases lying between them. Germline assignment: CDR1 LGHNA and CDR2 YSLEER. This CDR3 region has 15 residues. The CDR3 sequence is CASSQADRRNTEAFF. The CDR3 DNA reads as TGCGCCAGCAGCCAAGCAGACAGGAGGAACACTGAAGCTTTCTTT.

This clonotype was seen many times. The chain combines TRBV12-3 or TRBV12-4 with TRBJ2-5; weak D call: TRBD2 (6 bases). This CDR3 comprises 16 residues. V was trimmed by 5 bases and J by 2 bases, leaving 18 bases between them. CDR3 amino acids: CASSPLSGVLQETQYF. The CDR3 DNA is TGTGCCAGCAGTCCCCTGTCGGGAGTATTACAAGAGACCCAGTACTTC.

This clonotype was seen ten or more times. The chain is built from TRBV20-1 and TRBJ2-7; 8 bases match TRBD2. This CDR3 is built from 15 residues. Looked up from germline, CDR1 is DFQATT and CDR2 is SNEGSKA (reference sequence). After removal of 0 bases from V and 5 bases from J, the junction contained 9 bases not matched to a gene. CDR3 DNA sequence: TGCAGTGCTAGAGATGGAACGGGAGGGCGGCACGAGCAGTACTTC. It encodes CSARDGTGGRHEQYF.

This clonotype was observed at least ten times. V is TRBV20-1 and J is TRBJ1-5; a weak D match, TRBD1 (6 bases). Germline-derived CDR1 and CDR2 are DFQATT and SNEGSKA (reference sequence). The V and J ends lost 6 bases and 2 bases respectively, with 17 bases between them. CDR3 length: 15 residues. The CDR3 bases are TGCAGTGCCCGGAGGGGGAAAGGTCGCAATCAGCCCCAGCATTTT. Protein product: CSARRGKGRNQPQHF.

This clonotype has at least ten counts. This sequence joins TRBV5-1 and TRBJ2-1; TRBD2 matches at 9 bases. V was clipped by 0 bases and J by 7 bases; unmatched bases: 14. The germline V gene encodes CDR1 SGHRS and CDR2 YFSETQ. This CDR3 spans 18 amino acids. CDR3 loop: CASSLERAGGQGRNEQFF. The DNA for the CDR3 is TGCGCCAGCAGCTTGGAGCGCGCGGGAGGGCAGGGTAGGAATGAGCAGTTCTTC.

This clonotype was observed many times. V is TRBV28 and J is TRBJ2-7; 8 bases agree with TRBD1. Germline V gene lookup returns CDR1 MDHEN and CDR2 SYDVKM. The CDR3 contains 15 residues. V lost 4 bases to trimming and J lost 2 bases; unmatched junction nucleotides: 7. The CDR3 protein is CASSSWTGTPYEQYF. The CDR3 DNA sequence: TGTGCCAGCAGTTCCTGGACAGGGACACCCTACGAGCAGTACTTC.

About this clonotype: With a much larger clone just one base away, this may be a read error. The chain employs TRBV20-1 and TRBJ1-4; D remains ambiguous. The CDR3 length is 15 residues. CDR1 is DFQATT, CDR2 SNEGSKA, per germline (reference sequence). The germline V and J ends were trimmed by 0 bases and 8 bases, with 16 bases remaining between them. CDR3 DNA sequence: TGCAGTGCTAGAGATGGCGCTAGCGGCTTGGAAAAACTGTTTTTT. Translating gives CSARDGASGLEKLFF.

There are many counts of this clonotype. This chain uses TRBV7-9 with TRBJ1-1; the D gene is possibly TRBD1 (5 bases). From germline, CDR1 is SEHNR and CDR2 FQNEAQ (reference sequence). This CDR3 comprises 14 residues. The germline V and J ends were trimmed by 4 bases and 1 base, with 10 bases remaining between them. The CDR3 DNA is TGTGCCAGCAGCTCATGGGACGGGAACACTGAAGCTTTCTTT. It specifies CASSSWDGNTEAFF. Looking up the rest from reference TRBV7-9 and TRBJ1-1 gives the full variable domain: DTGVSQNPRHKITKRGQNVTFRCDPISEHNRLYWYRQTLGQGPEFLTYFQNEAQLEKSRLLSDRFSAERPKGSFSTLEIQRTEQGDSAMYLCASSSWDGNTEAFFGQGTRLTVV.

This clonotype came up many times. This rearrangement joins TRBV6-5 to TRBJ2-5, with 11 bases identical to TRBD1. The V and J ends lost 5 bases and 4 bases, in that order; junction bases with no gene match: 6. The CDR3 runs 15 residues. CDR1 and CDR2 (germline): MNHEY, SVGAGI. The CDR3 DNA reads as TGTGCCAGCAGTACGAGGGGGACAGGGGGAGAGACCCAGTACTTC. Its protein is CASSTRGTGGETQYF.

This clonotype was observed at least ten times. The gene calls are TRBV11-3 and TRBJ2-7; no reliable D call. Germline assignment: CDR1 SGHNT and CDR2 YENEEA. V lost 5 bases and J 7 bases, leaving 9 bases between the germline ends. This CDR3 has 11 residues. The CDR3 nucleotides read TGTGCCAGCAGCAAAAGTGAAGAGCAGTACTTC. As protein: CASSKSEEQYF.

This clonotype came up many times. The chain joins TRBV7-8 to TRBJ1-4; TRBD1 matches at 9 bases. Trimming cost V 5 bases and J 8 bases; bases outside gene matches: 9. CDR3 length equals 15 residues. Per the germline V gene, CDR1 is SGHVS and CDR2 is FQNEAQ. The CDR3 protein is CASSAYGTGSEKLFF. The CDR3 DNA is TGTGCCAGCAGCGCCTACGGGACAGGGTCCGAAAAACTGTTTTTT.

At least ten counts were recorded for this clonotype. The CDR3 bases are TGCAGTGCTAGTTACCTTTACCTCGGACTGGCCGAGCAGTACTTC. Translation gives CSASYLYLGLAEQYF. The chain recombines TRBV20-1 with TRBJ2-7; perhaps TRBD2 as D (5 bases). The CDR3 spans 15 residues. V was pared by 3 bases and J by 6 bases, with 21 bases between. Germline CDR1 reads DFQATT; CDR2 reads SNEGSKA (reference sequence).